This is a list of T cell receptor beta chains from one sample in a study of OX40 agonist ivuxolimab in advanced cancers. The data were produced by immunoSEQ multiplex PCR, yet TCRdb's version contains in-frame clones alone and is incomplete. The table lists tens of thousands of clones, 88% of them singletons. The sample was CD4+ or CD8+ T cells sorted from blood, taken in a trial of the OX40 agonist ivuxolimab. The source is an adult with an advanced solid tumor such as melanoma, head and neck, liver or kidney cancer. Each CDR3 is given with its conserved first and last residue. D genes are given only for firm matches. Size is stated for part of the rows, as once, few or many counts, or as a class when the clone is expanded.

TRBV4-1	-	-	TRBJ2-7	TGCGCCAGCAGTCAGACCGAGAGGATAGCCTACGAGCAGTACTTC	CASSQTERIAYEQYF
TRBV20-1	once	-	TRBJ1-2	TGCAGTGCGGGGGATAACTATGGCTACACCTTC	CSAGDNYGYTF
TRBV5-1	-	-	TRBJ1-1	TGCGCCAGCAGCTTGGACCGGGTGAACACTGAAGCTTTCTTT	CASSLDRVNTEAFF
TRBV4-1	once	-	TRBJ1-1	TGCGCCAGCAGCCAATCGGACAGCGCTATCATGAACACTGAAGCTTTCTTT	CASSQSDSAIMNTEAFF
TRBV6-5	-	-	TRBJ2-7	TGTGCCAGCAGCACCGCATTTTTGGGCTCCTACGAGCAGTACTTC	CASSTAFLGSYEQYF
TRBV6-6	-	TRBD2	TRBJ2-3	TGTGCCAGCAGGCGGGACTACACAGATACGCAGTATTTT	CASRRDYTDTQYF
TRBV7-2	-	-	TRBJ2-7	TGTGCCAGCAGCTTAGTTGGGGCCCGCTACGAGCAGTACTTC	CASSLVGARYEQYF
TRBV5-1	-	-	TRBJ1-1	TGCGCCAGCAGTAGGTTGGAGAGGGAAGCCTCTGAAGCTTTCTTT	CASSRLEREASEAFF
TRBV18	-	TRBD1	TRBJ1-2	TGTGCCAGCTCACCACGCAAGGGGGCTGACTATGGCTACACCTTC	CASSPRKGADYGYTF
TRBV18	-	-	TRBJ2-2	TGTGCCAGCTCACCACCGGCCAGGGGGAACACCGGGGAGCTGTTTTTT	CASSPPARGNTGELFF
TRBV5-1	-	TRBD2	TRBJ2-2	TGCGCCAGCAGGTCCCTAGAAGCGGGGACCGGGGAGCTGTTTTTT	CASRSLEAGTGELFF
TRBV28	-	TRBD1	TRBJ2-7	TGTGCCAGCAGCCTACAGGGGCCCCCCTACGAGCAGTACTTC	CASSLQGPPYEQYF
TRBV28	-	TRBD1	TRBJ2-7	TGTGCCACTCTCGGACAGGGCATTTACGAGCAGTACTTC	CATLGQGIYEQYF
TRBV14	-	-	TRBJ2-3	TGTGCCAGCAGCCCCGGGGCTCCAGATACGCAGTATTTT	CASSPGAPDTQYF
TRBV7-9	-	-	TRBJ2-1	TGTGCCAGCAGCTTAGGGCGCGGGGTCTACAATGAGCAGTTCTTC	CASSLGRGVYNEQFF
TRBV5-1	-	-	TRBJ2-1	TGCGCCAGCAGCCCGGGAGCATACAATGAGCAGTTCTTC	CASSPGAYNEQFF
TRBV19	few	-	TRBJ1-1	TGTGCCTCCCACCCGGGGGCTTGGGACACTGAAGCTTTCTTT	CASHPGAWDTEAFF
TRBV6-1	-	TRBD1	TRBJ1-3	TGTGCCAGCAGTGGAACAGGGGCCTACTCTGGAAACACCATATATTTT	CASSGTGAYSGNTIYF
TRBV5-1	-	TRBD2	TRBJ2-3	TGCGCCAGCAGCTTGTTCGGGGGGAACACAGATACGCAGTATTTT	CASSLFGGNTDTQYF
TRBV7-2	-	-	TRBJ1-2	TGTGCCAGCAGCGCTCACTCGTCGGATCGGGAGAATGGCTACACCTTC	CASSAHSSDRENGYTF
TRBV30	-	-	TRBJ1-1	TGTGCCTGGAGGGGTGGGGGGTCCACTGAAGCTTTCTTT	CAWRGGGSTEAFF
TRBV5-1	once	TRBD1	TRBJ1-1	TGCGCCAGCAGCTACTCGAGGGGGCATAACACTGAAGCTTTCTTT	CASSYSRGHNTEAFF
TRBV6-5	-	-	TRBJ2-7	TGTGCCAGCAGTTACTCGCTCAGAGAGTCCTACGAGCAGTACTTC	CASSYSLRESYEQYF
TRBV5-1	-	TRBD1	TRBJ2-2	TGCGCCAGCAGCTTGGAAGTAGGGGGCGGCTGGGAGCTGTTTTTT	CASSLEVGGGWELFF
TRBV6-6	-	TRBD1	TRBJ2-2	TGTGCCAGCAGGGGGACAGGGGTGGCCGGGGAGCTGTTTTTT	CASRGTGVAGELFF
TRBV15	-	-	TRBJ1-1	TGTGCCACCAGCAGAGATCTGGGTACTGAAGCTTTCTTT	CATSRDLGTEAFF
TRBV2	-	-	TRBJ2-7	TGTGCCAGCAGCTATCAAGGGTTATACAACGAGCAGTACTTC	CASSYQGLYNEQYF
TRBV18	-	TRBD1	TRBJ1-3	TGTGCCAGCTCACTTACGGACAGGCGGGGTACTGGAAACACCATATATTTT	CASSLTDRRGTGNTIYF